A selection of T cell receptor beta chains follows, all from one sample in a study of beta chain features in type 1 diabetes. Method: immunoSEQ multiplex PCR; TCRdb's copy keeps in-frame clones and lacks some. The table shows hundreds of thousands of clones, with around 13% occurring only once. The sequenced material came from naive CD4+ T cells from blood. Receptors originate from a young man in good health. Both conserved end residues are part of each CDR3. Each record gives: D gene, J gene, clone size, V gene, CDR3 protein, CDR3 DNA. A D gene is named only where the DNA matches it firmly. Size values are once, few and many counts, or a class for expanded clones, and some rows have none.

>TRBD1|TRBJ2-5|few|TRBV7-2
CASHRGEETQYF
TGTGCCAGCCACAGGGGTGAGGAGACCCAGTACTTC
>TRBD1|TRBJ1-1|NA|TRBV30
CAGQGTAEAFF
TGTGCCGGACAGGGGACGGCTGAAGCTTTCTTT
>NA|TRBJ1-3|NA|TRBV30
CARQSSSGNTIYF
TGTGCGAGACAATCGAGCTCTGGAAACACCATATATTTT
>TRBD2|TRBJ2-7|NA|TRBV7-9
CASSLGVAGVFEQYF
TGTGCCAGCAGCTTAGGAGTAGCGGGAGTTTTCGAGCAGTACTTC
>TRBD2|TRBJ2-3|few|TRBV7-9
CASSFRSGRAVTDTQYF
TGTGCCAGCAGCTTTCGGAGCGGGAGGGCCGTCACAGATACGCAGTATTTT
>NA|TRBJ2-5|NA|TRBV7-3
CASSPSGHLVETQYF
TGTGCCAGCAGCCCCTCGGGACACTTAGTGGAGACCCAGTACTTC
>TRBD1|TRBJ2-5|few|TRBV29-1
CSAGEDRGFATQYF
TGCAGCGCGGGCGAGGACAGGGGGTTTGCGACCCAGTACTTC
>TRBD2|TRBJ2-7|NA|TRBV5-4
CASSLAVTSGKTYEQYF
TGTGCCAGCAGCTTGGCCGTCACTAGCGGGAAAACCTACGAGCAGTACTTC
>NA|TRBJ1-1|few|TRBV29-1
CSVAGIQANTEAFF
TGCAGCGTCGCAGGGATTCAGGCGAACACTGAAGCTTTCTTT
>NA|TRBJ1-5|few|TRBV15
CATSRDLAGNQPQHF
TGTGCCACCAGCAGAGATCTGGCAGGGAATCAGCCCCAGCATTTT
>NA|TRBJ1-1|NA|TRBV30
CAWSVRENTEAFF
TGTGCCTGGAGTGTACGGGAGAACACTGAAGCTTTCTTT
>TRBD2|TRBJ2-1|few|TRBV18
CASSLQLSSGRETYNEQFF
TGTGCCAGCTCACTCCAACTCTCTAGCGGGAGAGAAACCTACAATGAGCAGTTCTTC
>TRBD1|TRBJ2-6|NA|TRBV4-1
CASSQPTGGYSGANVLTF
TGCGCCAGCAGCCAACCGACAGGGGGCTATTCTGGGGCCAACGTCCTGACTTTC
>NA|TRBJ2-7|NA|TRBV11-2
CASSLDRRNYEQYF
TGTGCCAGCAGCTTAGATCGGCGGAACTACGAGCAGTACTTC
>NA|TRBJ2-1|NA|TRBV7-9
CASSLGRAGSYNEQFF
TGTGCCAGCAGCTTAGGGCGGGCGGGCTCCTACAATGAGCAGTTCTTC
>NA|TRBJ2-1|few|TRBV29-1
CSVLIQRAVRSYNEQFF
TGCAGCGTTTTAATACAGCGGGCGGTTCGCTCCTACAATGAGCAGTTCTTC